This T cell receptor beta chain was documented in a study of PD-L1 blockade in urothelial cancer. About the study: A median around 140,000 T cells were found in blood samples.

This CDR3 has 15 amino acids. In germline, CDR1 is KGHSH, CDR2 LQKENI. The V and J ends lost 2 bases and 2 bases, in that order; junction bases with no gene match: 0. The data were produced by immunoSEQ multiplex PCR, yet TCRdb's version contains in-frame clones alone and is incomplete. The repertoire includes just over 50,000 clones, approximately 81% of them detected once, and over 4% sits in the top ten. Time point reported: pretreatment peripheral blood. The V and J genes are TRBV18 and TRBJ2-6; 7 bases line up with TRBD2. This clonotype originated in a man between 65 and 85 years old with urothelial cancer. The sample in question was PBMCs, obtained around atezolizumab (anti-PD-L1) treatment. CDR3 loop: CASSPAGAGANVLTF. CDR3 nucleotide sequence: TGTGCCAGCTCACCAGCGGGAGCTGGGGCCAACGTCCTGACTTTC.